This passage covers 12 T cell receptor beta chains from one sample sequenced in a study of vaccination and CD4 T cells after COVID-19. With the Oncomine TCR Beta short-read assay, DNA from cultured CD4+ T cells was sequenced. TCRdb ran MiXCR on the PCR reads and lists one entry per CDR3 protein. The sample consists of about 12,000 distinct CDR3 sequences, 53% of them appearing once. Their specific antigens are unknown. Regarding treatment: roughly 10-day PBMC culture with coronavirus spike peptide pools or control peptides (ViraFEST assay). Sequencing was carried out using CD4+ T cells from blood, cultured in vitro. These receptors all stem from a human donor who had recovered from COVID-19.

This clonotype was counted between two and nine times. CDR3 bases: TGTGCCAGCAGTTACTCAGGCCTCAGCGGCTATGGCTACACCTTC. It yields the protein CASSYSGLSGYGYTF. The chain links TRBV2 to TRBJ1-2; no definite D call. Germline assignment: CDR1 SNHLY and CDR2 FYNNEI. This CDR3 spans 15 amino acids. V shed 5 bases and J shed 4 bases, with 17 bases lying between them.

The gene calls are TRBV11-3 and TRBJ1-1; no definite D call. V was clipped by 2 bases and J by 1 base, with 8 bases between them. Germline CDR1 and CDR2: SGHNT and YENEEA. The CDR3 runs to 14 residues. The DNA of the CDR3 is TGTGCCAGCAGCTTAACCTCCCCGAACACTGAAGCTTTCTTT. It specifies CASSLTSPNTEAFF.

The rearrangement uses TRBV19 and TRBJ2-2, with 8 bases that match TRBD1. Germline values: CDR1 LNHDA, CDR2 SQIVND (reference sequence). Trimming cost V 3 bases and J 6 bases; bases outside gene matches: 12. This CDR3 is 17 amino acids long. CDR3 region: CASSIGQGARVAGELFF. The CDR3 DNA follows: TGTGCCAGTAGTATTGGGCAGGGGGCTCGAGTCGCCGGGGAGCTGTTTTTT.

In DNA, the CDR3 is TGCGCCAGCAGCTTGGTCGTACATCGCCAAGAGACCCAGTACTTC. It is translated as CASSLVVHRQETQYF. The chain joins TRBV5-1 to TRBJ2-5; D unresolved. This CDR3 contains 15 residues. Between the trimmed V and J ends, which lost 0 bases and 1 base, there was a span of 10 bases. Per germline, CDR1 SGHRS and CDR2 YFSETQ. Combining the CDR3 with reference TRBV5-1 and TRBJ2-5 gives the whole variable domain KAGVTQTPRYLIKTRGQQVTLSCSPISGHRSVSWYQQTPGQGLQFLFEYFSETQRNKGNFPGRFSGRQFSNSRSEMNVSTLELGDSALYLCASSLVVHRQETQYFGPGTRLLVL.

V is TRBV19 and J is TRBJ1-2; 10 bases match TRBD1. V lost 4 bases, J lost 7 bases, and 9 bases stayed unmatched. This CDR3 is 15 amino acids long. Germline V gene lookup returns CDR1 LNHDA and CDR2 SQIVND (reference sequence). The CDR3 loop reads CASSTVTGGQGGYTF. The CDR3 bases are TGTGCCAGTAGTACCGTGACAGGGGGCCAGGGTGGCTACACCTTC.

This clonotype was observed a few times. The V call is TRBV10-3, the J call TRBJ1-2, with no clear D. The CDR3 covers 10 residues. With 10 bases removed from V and 4 bases from J, the gap between germline ends came to 7 bases. CDR1 and CDR2 (germline): ENHRY, SYGVKD. The CDR3 reads CANRVYGYTF. The CDR3 bases are TGTGCCAATAGAGTCTATGGCTACACCTTC.

The gene calls are TRBV2 and TRBJ1-1; D uncertain. Germline CDR1 and CDR2: SNHLY and FYNNEI. CDR3 length: 14 amino acids. V was pared by 2 bases and J by 0 bases, with 7 bases between. The CDR3 is CASSEIVLNTEAFF. The CDR3 nucleotides are TGTGCCAGCAGTGAAATTGTTCTGAACACTGAAGCTTTCTTT.

This clonotype was observed a handful of times. The chain carries TRBV6-5 and TRBJ1-2, with D possibly matching TRBD1 (6 bases). This CDR3 is built from 15 residues. In germline, CDR1 is MNHEY, CDR2 SVGAGI. Trimming took 0 bases from V and 0 from J, leaving 8 bases between them. CDR3: CASSYSGHTNYGYTF. The CDR3 nucleotides read TGTGCCAGCAGTTACTCGGGACATACTAACTATGGCTACACCTTC.

This chain uses TRBV6-2 or TRBV6-3 with TRBJ1-5; D is undetermined. This CDR3 spans 13 amino acids. V was cut by 6 bases and J by 7 bases, with 13 bases left in between. The germline CDR1 and CDR2 sequences are MNHEY and SVGEGT. In nucleotides, the CDR3 is TGTGCCAGCAGAGGCCGGAGTTTCCAGCCCCAGCATTTT. Its protein is CASRGRSFQPQHF.

This clonotype has more than one count but fewer than ten. V and J are TRBV20-1 and TRBJ2-3, with 7 positions matching TRBD2. CDR1 DFQATT and CDR2 SNEGSKA come from the germline V gene (reference sequence). With 5 bases clipped from V and 8 bases from J, the junction kept 13 bases outside the gene matches. The CDR3 sequence is 14 residues long. The CDR3 DNA follows: TGCAGTGCTCCCCGGGGGAGCGGGGAGGGTACGCAGTATTTT. Its translation: CSAPRGSGEGTQYF.

The V gene is TRBV30, the J gene TRBJ1-1; tentative D call: TRBD1 (5 bases). V dropped 0 bases and J dropped 1 base, with 12 bases sitting between them. CDR1 GTSNPN and CDR2 SVGIG come from the germline V gene (reference sequence). The CDR3 has 15 residues. The chain's CDR3 is CAWSVEGWQNTEAFF. CDR3 nucleotide sequence: TGTGCCTGGAGTGTAGAGGGGTGGCAGAACACTGAAGCTTTCTTT. Full variable domain (rest looked up from reference TRBV30 and TRBJ1-1): SQTIHQWPATLVQPVGSPLSLECTVEGTSNPNLYWYRQAAGRGLQLLFYSVGIGQISSEVPQNLSASRPQDRQFILSSKKLLLSDSGFYLCAWSVEGWQNTEAFFGQGTRLTVV.

V and J are TRBV6-5 and TRBJ2-5; 8 positions agree with TRBD1. This CDR3 region has 14 residues. Trimming cost V 0 bases and J 5 bases; bases outside gene matches: 2. Looked up from germline, CDR1 is MNHEY and CDR2 is SVGAGI. The CDR3 here is CASSYSHRGETQYF. The CDR3 region has the DNA TGTGCCAGCAGTTACTCGCACAGGGGGGAGACCCAGTACTTC.